A selection of T cell receptor beta chains follows, all from one sample in a study of lymphopenia after photon versus proton radiotherapy. The method was immunoSEQ multiplex PCR; TCRdb's version includes in-frame clones alone and lacks a portion of them. The sample lists around 28,000 clones; about four fifths were seen once. Sequencing was performed on peripheral blood, taken from a patient treated with photon-based radiotherapy. Every receptor here comes from a man in his fifties with gastric cancer. The CDR3 runs from the conserved cysteine through the conserved F or W.

>TRBV5-1|TRBJ2-2
CASSLGTWGVGELFF
>TRBV5-1|TRBJ2-3
CASSLDFTDTQYF
>TRBV5-4|TRBJ1-1
CASSLRGNTEAFF
>TRBV18|TRBJ2-4
CASSGQAKNIQYF
>TRBV27|TRBJ2-6
CASSRVLSGANVLTF
>TRBV20-1|TRBJ2-5
CSAVRQETQYF
>TRBV4-3|TRBJ1-2
CASSQGRNYGYTF
>TRBV6-5|TRBJ1-1
CASFGWGHTEAFF
>TRBV7-8|TRBJ1-1
CASIPGGQAWNTEAFF
>TRBV6-6|TRBJ1-2
CASSKDRRGYTF
>TRBV13|TRBJ2-2
CASSFIGMGTGKNTGELFF
>TRBV5-1|TRBJ2-5
CASTAGGETQYF
>TRBV10-3|TRBJ1-5
CAIWEGTYQPQHF
>TRBV19|TRBJ2-5
CASSSRGGAEQTQYF